Listed below are T cell receptor beta chains from one sample, sequenced in a study of early T cells in non-severe SARS-CoV-2 infection. TCRdb re-called the 5' RACE reads through MiXCR, storing one row per CDR3 protein. Of 75,000 or so distinct CDR3 sequences listed, approximately 10% were seen once; the top ten hold approximately 6.4%. Specimen: whole blood. All receptors derive from an adult who was a healthcare worker with PCR-confirmed SARS-CoV-2 infection or an uninfected control (not recorded which). The CDR3 runs from the conserved cysteine through the conserved F or W. D genes are given only for firm matches. The listing skips clone size in some rows; elsewhere it reads once, few, many or a size class.

d_gene,v_gene,abundance,j_gene,CDR3aa,CDR3nt
NA,TRBV29-1,many,TRBJ1-1,CSLEDSRRDTEAFF,TGCAGCTTGGAGGACAGCCGGAGGGACACTGAAGCTTTCTTT
NA,TRBV4-3,NA,TRBJ1-6,CASSIQGGRENSPLHF,TGCGCCAGCAGCATCCAGGGTGGCCGGGAGAATTCACCCCTCCACTTT
TRBD1,TRBV5-5,few,TRBJ1-3,CASSLGQGAGNTIYF,TGTGCCAGCAGCCTGGGGCAGGGGGCTGGAAACACCATATATTTT
NA,TRBV7-9,many,TRBJ2-3,CASTLLGADTQYF,TGTGCCAGCACCCTCCTAGGAGCAGATACGCAGTATTTT
NA,TRBV18,many,TRBJ1-6,CASTRVGGSPLHF,TGTGCCAGCACCCGGGTCGGCGGTTCACCCCTCCACTTT
NA,TRBV12-5,NA,TRBJ2-7,CASGLVGSPRDEQYF,TGTGCTAGTGGTTTGGTTGGTAGTCCCCGGGACGAGCAGTACTTC
TRBD2,TRBV6-2/TRBV6-3,few,TRBJ2-3,CASSGAGEADTQYF,TGTGCCAGCAGTGGGGCGGGGGAGGCAGATACGCAGTATTTT
NA,TRBV29-1,NA,TRBJ1-1,CSVEAAPEDTEAFF,TGCAGCGTTGAGGCAGCCCCAGAGGACACTGAAGCTTTCTTT
NA,TRBV10-1,many,TRBJ2-3,CASSDPADTQYF,TGCGCCAGCAGCGATCCGGCAGATACGCAGTATTTT
NA,TRBV29-1,NA,TRBJ2-7,CSVEWGLASTEQYF,TGCAGCGTTGAGTGGGGCCTAGCTTCGACAGAGCAGTACTTC
NA,TRBV14,few,TRBJ1-2,CASSQSRDYVGYTF,TGTGCCAGCAGCCAATCGAGGGACTATGTTGGCTACACCTTC
NA,TRBV29-1,NA,TRBJ2-5,CSVGETQYF,TGCAGCGTTGGAGAGACCCAGTACTTC
NA,TRBV5-4,many,TRBJ1-1,CASSLALHRVNTEAFF,TGTGCCAGCAGCTTGGCCCTTCACAGGGTGAACACTGAAGCTTTCTTT
NA,TRBV11-2,NA,TRBJ1-2,CASSLSAGGLYGYTF,TGTGCCAGCAGCTTATCAGCGGGGGGGCTCTATGGCTACACCTTC
NA,TRBV29-1,NA,TRBJ2-3,CSVPQGTYTQYF,TGCAGCGTTCCCCAGGGGACATATACGCAGTATTTT
NA,TRBV11-2,many,TRBJ2-1,CASSHVRNEQFF,TGTGCCAGCAGCCACGTACGGAATGAGCAGTTCTTC
NA,TRBV27,few,TRBJ1-2,CASSYGQGYGYTF,TGTGCCAGCAGTTACGGGCAGGGGTACGGCTACACCTTC
TRBD2,TRBV28,once,TRBJ2-7,CASSGTGTSLFLEQYF,TGTGCCAGCAGCGGTACCGGGACTAGTCTTTTCCTCGAGCAGTACTTC
TRBD2,TRBV7-2,many,TRBJ2-5,CASSIGTSGRAGETQYF,TGTGCCAGCAGTATCGGGACTAGCGGGAGGGCCGGGGAGACCCAGTACTTC
NA,TRBV3-1,NA,TRBJ2-2,CASRGPNTGELFF,TGTGCCAGCAGGGGCCCGAACACCGGGGAGCTGTTTTTT
NA,TRBV7-2,NA,TRBJ2-7,CASSLRVSVSYEQYF,TGTGCCAGCAGCTTAAGGGTGTCCGTTTCCTACGAGCAGTACTTC
NA,TRBV7-8,NA,TRBJ1-4,CASSLSWTANEKLFF,TGTGCCAGCAGCTTATCGTGGACAGCTAATGAAAAACTGTTTTTT
NA,TRBV29-1,many,TRBJ2-2,CSVEVAGAMNTGELFF,TGCAGCGTTGAAGTAGCAGGGGCTATGAACACCGGGGAGCTGTTTTTT
NA,TRBV6-6,many,TRBJ1-2,CASLTGYGYTF,TGTGCCAGCTTGACAGGCTATGGCTACACCTTC
NA,TRBV9,NA,TRBJ2-2,CASSVLGTPNTGELFF,TGTGCCAGCAGCGTTCTAGGGACACCGAACACCGGGGAGCTGTTTTTT
TRBD2,TRBV12-3/TRBV12-4,many,TRBJ2-5,CASSSRASGEETQYF,TGTGCCAGCAGTTCCCGTGCTAGCGGGGAAGAGACCCAGTACTTC
NA,TRBV6-1,many,TRBJ2-3,CASSEGRGSDTQYF,TGTGCCAGCAGTGAAGGCCGGGGTTCAGATACGCAGTATTTT
NA,TRBV5-1,few,TRBJ2-7,CASSLTPSNEQYF,TGCGCCAGCAGCCTCACCCCCTCCAACGAGCAGTACTTC
TRBD1,TRBV4-2,few,TRBJ1-5,CASSQRQGGNQPQHF,TGTGCCAGCAGCCAACGGCAGGGGGGCAATCAGCCCCAGCATTTT
NA,TRBV20-1,many,TRBJ2-1,CSARDRTTVQFF,TGCAGTGCTAGAGATCGCACCACCGTCCAGTTCTTC
NA,TRBV6-2/TRBV6-3,few,TRBJ1-4,CASTQRSNEKLFF,TGTGCCAGCACCCAGCGATCTAATGAAAAACTGTTTTTT
TRBD2,TRBV5-1,many,TRBJ2-3,CASSLGLAGSLDTQYF,TGCGCCAGCAGCTTGGGACTAGCGGGAAGCTTGGATACGCAGTATTTT
NA,TRBV5-1,NA,TRBJ2-1,CASSLQGPYNEQFF,TGCGCCAGCAGCTTGCAGGGGCCCTACAATGAGCAGTTCTTC
NA,TRBV25-1,many,TRBJ2-6,CASRVTGANVLTF,TGTGCCAGCAGGGTGACTGGGGCCAACGTCCTGACTTTC
NA,TRBV7-6,few,TRBJ2-3,CASSRQGTTDTQYF,TGTGCCAGCAGCCGTCAGGGGACCACAGATACGCAGTATTTT
NA,TRBV6-1,few,TRBJ2-7,CASIRPGGADEQYF,TGTGCCAGCATCCGACCCGGGGGTGCTGACGAGCAGTACTTC
NA,TRBV3-1,NA,TRBJ2-4,CASSQGDREYF,TGTGCCAGCAGCCAAGGGGATCGTGAATACTTC
TRBD2,TRBV20-1,few,TRBJ2-3,CSGTRTSGGTDTQYF,TGCAGTGGGACGCGGACTAGCGGTGGCACAGATACGCAGTATTTT
NA,TRBV12-5,few,TRBJ2-7,CASGMRGTTYEQYF,TGTGCTAGTGGGATGAGGGGGACGACCTACGAGCAGTACTTC
TRBD2,TRBV19,NA,TRBJ2-5,CASSQTSAGETQYF,TGTGCCAGTAGCCAGACTAGCGCCGGAGAGACCCAGTACTTC
TRBD2,TRBV2,few,TRBJ2-5,CASPLLTGGHQETQYF,TGTGCCAGCCCTCTCCTGACGGGGGGGCACCAAGAGACCCAGTACTTC
TRBD2,TRBV15,many,TRBJ2-1,CATSRGGTSVNEQFF,TGTGCCACCAGCAGAGGCGGGACTAGCGTCAATGAGCAGTTCTTC
NA,TRBV21-1,many,TRBJ1-1,CASSSQSRQGLNTEAFF,TGTGCCAGCAGCTCCCAGTCCCGGCAGGGCTTGAACACTGAAGCTTTCTTT
NA,TRBV28,few,TRBJ1-4,CASSPRWSREKLFF,TGTGCCAGCAGTCCGCGTTGGTCCCGGGAAAAACTGTTTTTT
NA,TRBV29-1,NA,TRBJ2-3,CSVETGIGDTQYF,TGCAGCGTTGAAACCGGGATTGGAGATACGCAGTATTTT
NA,TRBV14,many,TRBJ2-1,CASSQAPVSTREQFF,TGTGCCAGCAGCCAAGCTCCTGTGTCCACGCGCGAGCAGTTCTTC
NA,TRBV6-1,many,TRBJ1-3,CASSADGNTIYF,TGTGCCAGCAGTGCAGACGGAAACACCATATATTTT
TRBD2,TRBV14,many,TRBJ2-2,CASSRGLAGGGTGELFF,TGTGCCAGCAGCCGGGGACTAGCGGGAGGAGGCACCGGGGAGCTGTTTTTT
TRBD2,TRBV5-1,few,TRBJ2-1,CASSTLAGAGEQFF,TGCGCCAGCAGCACCCTAGCGGGGGCGGGAGAGCAGTTCTTC
TRBD1,TRBV11-2,many,TRBJ2-1,CASSSTDRGQNEQFF,TGTGCCAGCAGCTCAACGGACAGGGGGCAAAATGAGCAGTTCTTC
NA,TRBV7-9,few,TRBJ2-1,CASSFEFSYNEQFF,TGTGCCAGCAGCTTTGAGTTCAGCTACAATGAGCAGTTCTTC
NA,TRBV29-1,NA,TRBJ2-7,CSVSPHEYEQYF,TGCAGCGTCTCACCACACGAATACGAGCAGTACTTC
TRBD2,TRBV19,few,TRBJ2-5,CASGLAGVQETQYF,TGTGCCAGTGGGCTAGCGGGGGTCCAAGAGACCCAGTACTTC
TRBD2,TRBV6-1,NA,TRBJ2-3,CASSVQRGPTDTQYF,TGTGCCAGCAGTGTGCAGCGGGGCCCCACAGATACGCAGTATTTT
NA,TRBV7-2,medium-sized,TRBJ2-4,CASSNLFTAGDSKNIQYF,TGTGCCAGCAGCAATCTTTTCACTGCGGGGGACAGCAAAAACATTCAGTACTTC
NA,TRBV5-1,NA,TRBJ1-6,CASSLAGDNSPLHF,TGCGCCAGCAGCTTGGCAGGGGATAATTCACCCCTCCACTTT
NA,TRBV29-1,few,TRBJ2-7,CSVVRGPETYEQYF,TGCAGCGTTGTGCGTGGACCCGAGACCTACGAGCAGTACTTC
NA,TRBV5-1,many,TRBJ1-1,CASSLVGRLNTEAFF,TGCGCCAGCAGCTTGGTCGGGCGATTAAACACTGAAGCTTTCTTT
NA,TRBV12-2,NA,TRBJ1-4,CASRLALREDLRGVHEKLFF,TGTGCAAGTCGCTTAGCCTTGCGGGAGGACCTCCGGGGAGTTCATGAAAAACTGTTTTTT